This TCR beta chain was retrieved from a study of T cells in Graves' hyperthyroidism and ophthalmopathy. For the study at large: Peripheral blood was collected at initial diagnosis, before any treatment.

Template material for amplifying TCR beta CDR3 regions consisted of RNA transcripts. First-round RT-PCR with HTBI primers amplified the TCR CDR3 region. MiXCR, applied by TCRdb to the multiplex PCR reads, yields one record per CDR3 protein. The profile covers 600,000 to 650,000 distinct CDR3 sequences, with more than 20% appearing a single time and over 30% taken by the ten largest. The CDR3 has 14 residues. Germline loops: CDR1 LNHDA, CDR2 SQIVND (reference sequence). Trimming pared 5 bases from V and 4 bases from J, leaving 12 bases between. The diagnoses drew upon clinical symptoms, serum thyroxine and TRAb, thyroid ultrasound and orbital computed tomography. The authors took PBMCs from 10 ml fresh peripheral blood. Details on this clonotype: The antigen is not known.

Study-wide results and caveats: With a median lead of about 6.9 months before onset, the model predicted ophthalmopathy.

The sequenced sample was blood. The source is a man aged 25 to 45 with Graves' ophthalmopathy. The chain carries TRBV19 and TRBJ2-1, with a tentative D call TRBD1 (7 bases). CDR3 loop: CASSGSGGYNEQFF. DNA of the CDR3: TGTGCCAGTAGTGGGTCAGGGGGGTACAATGAGCAGTTCTTC.